The rows below give T cell receptor beta chains drawn from one sample of a study of shared clonotypes between healthy human individuals. The method was immunoSEQ multiplex PCR; TCRdb's version includes in-frame clones alone and lacks a portion of them. Counted here are under 1,100,000 clones, around 78% occurring once; the ten biggest clones make up 0.5% to 0.65%. Sequencing input: memory CD4+ T cells from PBMCs. These TCRs come from a young man in good health. Some clones in this sample may be carry-over from other donors' samples. CDR3s include the opening cysteine and the closing phenylalanine or tryptophan. D genes are given only for firm matches. Rows may omit the clone size; those that give it use once, few, many or a size class.

TRBV9	-	TRBJ1-5	-	CASSPLPEAPQHF	TGTGCCAGCAGCCCCCTGCCCGAGGCGCCCCAGCATTTT
TRBV7-9	-	TRBJ2-5	-	CASSTGLGGYGYQETQYF	TGTGCCAGCAGCACAGGATTAGGGGGGTACGGGTACCAAGAGACCCAGTACTTC
TRBV7-8	once	TRBJ1-2	-	CASSRSNPGGYTF	TGTGCCAGCAGCCGGTCGAACCCGGGTGGCTACACCTTC
TRBV27	-	TRBJ2-2	-	CASRGARTGELFF	TGTGCCAGCAGAGGAGCGCGGACCGGGGAGCTGTTTTTT
TRBV11-3	once	TRBJ2-1	TRBD2	CASSPGLADGGEQFF	TGTGCCAGCAGCCCGGGACTAGCGGATGGGGGTGAGCAGTTCTTC
TRBV28	-	TRBJ1-5	TRBD1	CASSSTGVGQPQHF	TGTGCCAGCAGTTCAACAGGGGTGGGTCAGCCCCAGCATTTT
TRBV11-2	once	TRBJ2-3	TRBD2	CASTIGGLAGDTQYF	TGTGCCAGCACCATAGGGGGACTAGCGGGAGATACGCAGTATTTT
TRBV7-2	-	TRBJ1-5	-	CASSPEMGPNQPQHF	TGTGCCAGCAGCCCGGAAATGGGCCCCAATCAGCCCCAGCATTTT
TRBV15	-	TRBJ2-6	-	CATSRGLDRFSGANVLTF	TGTGCCACCAGCAGAGGCTTGGACAGATTTTCTGGGGCCAACGTCCTGACTTTC
TRBV25-1	few	TRBJ2-3	-	CASSESPWASTDTQYF	TGTGCCAGCAGTGAATCACCGTGGGCTAGCACAGATACGCAGTATTTT
TRBV14	-	TRBJ2-1	-	CASSQGGFPYNEQFF	TGTGCCAGCAGCCAAGGTGGATTTCCCTACAATGAGCAGTTCTTC
TRBV5-1	-	TRBJ1-2	TRBD1	CASRYNWPGQGFGYTF	TGCGCCAGCAGGTACAACTGGCCAGGACAGGGTTTTGGCTACACCTTC
TRBV5-1	-	TRBJ2-7	-	CASSLAPDRSYEQYF	TGCGCCAGCAGCTTGGCCCCGGACCGATCCTACGAGCAGTACTTC
TRBV29-1	once	TRBJ1-2	TRBD1	CSVVRHAGQGAGYTF	TGCAGCGTCGTTCGACACGCCGGACAGGGGGCCGGCTACACCTTC
TRBV7-3	-	TRBJ2-1	-	CASRSLLWLAGASSYNEQFF	TGTGCCAGCAGGAGCTTATTGTGGCTTGCAGGGGCGAGCTCCTACAATGAGCAGTTCTTC
TRBV5-1	once	TRBJ2-7	TRBD1	CASSRGQGAYEQYF	TGCGCCAGCAGCCGAGGACAGGGGGCTTACGAGCAGTACTTC
TRBV6-1	-	TRBJ1-2	-	CASSPRRGDPYGYTF	TGTGCCAGCAGCCCAAGGCGGGGAGATCCCTATGGCTACACCTTC
TRBV7-2	once	TRBJ2-7	-	CASSPNTLASGSQYF	TGTGCCAGCAGCCCGAATACTCTAGCGAGCGGTTCTCAGTACTTC
TRBV7-9	-	TRBJ1-3	-	CASSLGDVWVF	TGTGCCAGCAGCCTAGGGGACGTTTGGGTCTTT
TRBV10-2	-	TRBJ2-4	TRBD2	CASSPAVGGRNKNIQYF	TGCGCCAGCAGTCCCGCCGTGGGCGGGAGAAACAAAAACATTCAGTACTTC
TRBV28	-	TRBJ2-7	TRBD1	CASRWRTQGTRSYEQYF	TGTGCCAGCAGGTGGAGAACACAGGGGACACGGTCGTACGAGCAGTACTTC
TRBV28	-	TRBJ2-7	TRBD2	CASGLWGGSSYEQYF	TGTGCCAGCGGTTTATGGGGCGGGAGCTCCTACGAGCAGTACTTC
TRBV27	few	TRBJ2-1	TRBD2	CASRPSGRYNEQFF	TGTGCCAGCAGGCCTAGCGGGAGGTACAATGAGCAGTTCTTC
TRBV11-1	-	TRBJ2-1	-	CASSSGRTIYMNEQFF	TGTGCCAGCAGCTCTGGGAGAACGATATACATGAATGAGCAGTTCTTC
TRBV19	-	TRBJ2-2	TRBD1	CASSTRDRDTGELFF	TGTGCCAGTAGTACCCGGGACAGAGACACCGGGGAGCTGTTTTTT
TRBV28	-	TRBJ2-7	-	CASSLPGLWYEQYF	TGTGCCAGCAGTTTACCGGGACTTTGGTACGAGCAGTACTTC
TRBV2	-	TRBJ2-5	TRBD1	CASRPGQGETQYF	TGTGCCAGCAGGCCCGGACAGGGAGAGACCCAGTACTTC
TRBV9	once	TRBJ1-1	-	CASSVATGNTEAFF	TGTGCCAGCAGCGTAGCTACAGGGAACACTGAAGCTTTCTTT
TRBV7-9	once	TRBJ1-3	TRBD1	CASSPGQVSGNTIYF	TGTGCCAGCAGCCCTGGACAGGTCTCTGGAAACACCATATATTTT
TRBV6-5	-	TRBJ2-7	TRBD1	CASSYSGTGSYEQYF	TGTGCCAGCAGTTACTCCGGGACAGGGTCCTACGAGCAGTACTTC
TRBV11-2	once	TRBJ2-2	-	CASSSIRGSWELFF	TGTGCCAGCAGCTCAATCAGGGGATCTTGGGAGCTGTTTTTT
TRBV19	many	TRBJ2-3	-	CASSPEGPRAQYF	TGTGCCAGTAGTCCCGAGGGACCCCGCGCGCAGTATTTT
TRBV10-1	few	TRBJ2-1	-	CASGEGDNEQFF	TGCGCCAGCGGAGAAGGGGACAATGAGCAGTTCTTC
TRBV2	-	TRBJ2-2	TRBD2	CASSSGSGTGELFF	TGTGCCAGCAGTAGCGGGAGTGGCACCGGGGAGCTGTTTTTT
TRBV2	-	TRBJ1-2	-	CASMGGQVQGNYGYTF	TGTGCCAGTATGGGGGGGCAGGTCCAAGGGAACTATGGCTACACCTTC
TRBV6-5	-	TRBJ1-1	-	CASSFAGILNTEAFF	TGTGCCAGCAGTTTTGCGGGCATCTTGAACACTGAAGCTTTCTTT
TRBV7-2	-	TRBJ1-2	-	CASSLGFGMQDGYTF	TGTGCCAGCAGCTTAGGCTTCGGAATGCAGGATGGCTACACCTTC
TRBV7-3	-	TRBJ2-5	-	CASSLDWALETQYF	TGTGCCAGCAGCTTAGATTGGGCCCTAGAGACCCAGTACTTC
TRBV11-2	-	TRBJ2-1	TRBD2	CASSFRLASAYNEQFF	TGTGCCAGCAGCTTTCGACTAGCTTCGGCCTACAATGAGCAGTTCTTC
TRBV11-2	once	TRBJ1-4	-	CASSPQGGEKLFF	TGTGCCAGCAGCCCTCAGGGAGGGGAAAAACTGTTTTTT
TRBV5-1	-	TRBJ2-1	-	CASSLQPAPNNEQFF	TGCGCCAGCAGCTTGCAGCCAGCCCCCAACAATGAGCAGTTCTTC
TRBV9	few	TRBJ1-6	-	CASSPREAANSPLHF	TGTGCCAGCAGCCCACGGGAGGCCGCGAATTCACCCCTCCACTTT
TRBV14	-	TRBJ2-2	TRBD2	CASSQRLGGSRALKTGELFF	TGTGCCAGCAGCCAAAGGTTGGGCGGGAGCCGGGCGTTAAAAACCGGGGAGCTGTTTTTT
TRBV11-2	-	TRBJ2-3	-	CASSRSVRTPDF	TGTGCCAGCAGCCGTTCAGTCCGGACCCCAGATTTT
TRBV4-3	-	TRBJ2-7	-	CASSRTVGTADSYEQYF	TGCGCCAGCAGCCGGACAGTAGGTACCGCTGACTCCTACGAGCAGTACTTC
TRBV28	-	TRBJ1-5	-	CASSFPPPQHF	TGTGCCAGCAGTTTCCCCCCACCCCAGCATTTT
TRBV6-5	-	TRBJ1-4	-	CASSYMSGAGKLFF	TGTGCCAGCAGTTACATGTCAGGGGCAGGCAAACTGTTTTTT
TRBV28	-	TRBJ1-4	-	CASSQDQGYNEKLFF	TGTGCCAGCAGCCAAGATCAGGGATATAATGAAAAACTGTTTTTT
TRBV4-2	-	TRBJ2-1	-	CASSPRVGLGEQFF	TGTGCCAGCAGCCCTCGGGTGGGGCTGGGTGAGCAGTTCTTC
TRBV9	-	TRBJ2-1	TRBD1	CASSIDREKFF	TGTGCCAGCAGCATAGACAGGGAAAAGTTCTTC
TRBV6-1	-	TRBJ2-7	-	CASSETGYEQYF	TGTGCCAGCAGTGAAACGGGCTACGAGCAGTACTTC
TRBV7-3	-	TRBJ2-7	-	CASSLTGGRYSYEQYF	TGTGCCAGCAGCTTAACTGGGGGTCGGTACTCCTACGAGCAGTACTTC
TRBV11-1	-	TRBJ2-5	TRBD2	CASSFLAGVAETQYF	TGTGCCAGCAGCTTCTTAGCGGGAGTGGCAGAGACCCAGTACTTC
TRBV19	-	TRBJ1-2	-	CASSIAVGGYTF	TGTGCCAGTAGTATAGCGGTTGGTGGCTACACCTTC
TRBV5-4	-	TRBJ2-5	-	CASSPQGGETQYF	TGTGCCAGCAGCCCCCAGGGGGGGGAGACCCAGTACTTC
TRBV7-3	-	TRBJ2-5	-	CASSPHGGGQYQETQYF	TGTGCCAGCAGCCCACATGGGGGCGGACAGTACCAAGAGACCCAGTACTTC
TRBV5-8	-	TRBJ2-5	TRBD2	CASSPGELAVGETQYF	TGTGCCAGCAGCCCGGGTGAGCTAGCGGTGGGGGAGACCCAGTACTTC
TRBV30	-	TRBJ1-2	-	CAWTRMRGPYGYTF	TGTGCCTGGACCCGAATGCGGGGCCCCTATGGCTACACCTTC